This note documents a single T cell receptor (beta chain) sequence. Antigen unknown. This record belongs to a study of OX40 agonist ivuxolimab in advanced cancers. Study in general: The patients received agonistic anti-OX40 (CD134) antibody ivuxolimab. Patients treated during dose escalation were battling hepatocellular carcinoma, melanoma, renal cell or head and neck cancer.

Study findings and constraints: Clones of CD4+ and CD8+ blood T cells grew by week 6 at doses of 0.1 to 3.0 mg/kg. CD8+ T cells (on average) carried more expanded clones than CD4+ T cells.

TCRdb's copy holds only in-frame clones and misses some; the assay was immunoSEQ multiplex PCR. The repertoire consists of about 16,000 clones, with just under 85% occurring once and the leading ten covering about 72%. The length of the CDR3 is 15 residues. CDR1 is LNHNV, CDR2 YYDKDF, per germline (reference sequence). Trimming left V 4 bases short and J 4 bases short, with 16 bases between. Here the sequenced sample was CD4+ or CD8+ T cells sorted from blood, taken in a trial of the OX40 agonist ivuxolimab. The receptor comes from an adult with an advanced solid tumor such as melanoma, head and neck, liver or kidney cancer. The chain is built from TRBV15 and TRBJ1-2; D not resolved. The CDR3 sequence: CATSNPMDGLYGYTF. In DNA, the CDR3 is TGTGCCACCAGCAACCCGATGGACGGCCTCTATGGCTACACCTTC.